This entry features one T cell receptor (beta chain) sequence. Its antigen is unidentified. This may be a read error: a much more frequent sequence differs by one nucleotide. This sample is part of a study of molecular identifiers for immune sequencing clone quantification. The wider study: Four of five splits of RNA from about 19,000 or 110,000 naive CD8 cells were sequenced in replicates.

The sorting of naive CD8 T cells used the CD8+CD4-CCR7+CD45RA+ phenotype. Whole-study results and caveats: Same-barcode identical TCR molecules could make highly expanded clones look smaller than they are.

Germline V gene data show CDR1 as SEHNR and CDR2 as FQNEAQ (reference sequence). Unmatched junction bases numbered 4, after V lost 1 base and J lost 3 bases. The CDR3 is made up of 16 amino acids. Previously reported methods and listed TCR primers produced the bulk TCR libraries. TCRdb re-derived calls from the PCR reads in MiXCR, one entry per CDR3 protein. The sample shows about 320,000 distinct CDR3 sequences, 20% to 25% of them seen only once. V gene TRBV7-9 combines with J gene TRBJ1-5; 9 bases agree with TRBD1. The sequence came from a human donor in good health. Some libraries in this study had Jurkat cell RNA spiked in. The specimen sequenced was naive CD8+ T cells from blood, with Jurkat cell RNA spiked in. Documented subset: FACS-sorted CD8+CD4-CCR7+CD45RA+ naive T cells. CDR3 residues: CASSLEGQGLNQPQHF. CDR3 DNA sequence: TGTGCCAGCAGCTTAGAGGGACAGGGCCTCAATCAGCCCCAGCATTTT.